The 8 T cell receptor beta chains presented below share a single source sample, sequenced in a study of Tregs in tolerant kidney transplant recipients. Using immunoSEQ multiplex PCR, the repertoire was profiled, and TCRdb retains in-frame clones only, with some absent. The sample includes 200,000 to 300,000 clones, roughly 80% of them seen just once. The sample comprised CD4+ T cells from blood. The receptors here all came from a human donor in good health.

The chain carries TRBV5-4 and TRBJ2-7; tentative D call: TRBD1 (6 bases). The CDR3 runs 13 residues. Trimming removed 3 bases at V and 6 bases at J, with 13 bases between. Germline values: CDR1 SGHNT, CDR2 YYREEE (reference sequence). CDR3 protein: CASSSPGEIEQYF. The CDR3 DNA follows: TGTGCCAGCAGCTCCCCAGGGGAAATCGAGCAGTACTTC.

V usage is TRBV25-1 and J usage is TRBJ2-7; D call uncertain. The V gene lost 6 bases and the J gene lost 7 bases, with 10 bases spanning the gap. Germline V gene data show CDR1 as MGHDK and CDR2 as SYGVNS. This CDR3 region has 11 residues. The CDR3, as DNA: TGTGCCAGCAGCCGAACGTGGGAGCAGTACTTC. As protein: CASSRTWEQYF.

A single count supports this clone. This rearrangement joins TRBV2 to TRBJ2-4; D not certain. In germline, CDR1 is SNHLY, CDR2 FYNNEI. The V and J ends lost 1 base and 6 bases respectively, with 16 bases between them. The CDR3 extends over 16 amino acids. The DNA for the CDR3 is TGTGCCAGCAGTGAAGGAAGAGTAAATCTCCGAAACATTCAGTACTTC. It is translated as CASSEGRVNLRNIQYF.

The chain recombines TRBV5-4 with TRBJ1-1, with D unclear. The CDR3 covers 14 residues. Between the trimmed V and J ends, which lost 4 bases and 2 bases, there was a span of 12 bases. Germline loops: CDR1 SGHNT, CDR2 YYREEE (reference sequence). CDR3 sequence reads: CASSDTGRNTEAFF. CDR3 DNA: TGTGCCAGCAGCGATACCGGACGCAACACTGAAGCTTTCTTT.

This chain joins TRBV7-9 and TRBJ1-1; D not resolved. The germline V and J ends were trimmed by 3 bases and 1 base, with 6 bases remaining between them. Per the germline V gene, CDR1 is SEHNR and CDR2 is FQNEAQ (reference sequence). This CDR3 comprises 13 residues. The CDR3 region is CASSFSENTEAFF. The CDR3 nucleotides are TGTGCCAGCAGCTTCTCTGAGAACACTGAAGCTTTCTTT.

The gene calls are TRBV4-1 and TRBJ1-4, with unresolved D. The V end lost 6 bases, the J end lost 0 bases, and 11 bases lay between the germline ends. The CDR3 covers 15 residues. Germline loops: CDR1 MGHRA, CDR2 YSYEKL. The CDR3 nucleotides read TGCGCCAGCAGGAACATATTTGCAACTAATGAAAAACTGTTTTTT. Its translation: CASRNIFATNEKLFF.

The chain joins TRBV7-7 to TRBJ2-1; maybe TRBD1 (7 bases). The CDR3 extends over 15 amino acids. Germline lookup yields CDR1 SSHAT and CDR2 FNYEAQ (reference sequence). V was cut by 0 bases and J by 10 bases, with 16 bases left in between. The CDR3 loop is CASSLAQGGGEEQFF. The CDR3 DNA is TGTGCCAGCAGCTTAGCGCAGGGGGGCGGCGAGGAGCAGTTCTTC. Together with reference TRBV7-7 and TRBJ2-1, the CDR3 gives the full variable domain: GAGVSQSPRYKVTKRGQDVTLRCDPISSHATLYWYQQALGQGPEFLTYFNYEAQPDKSGLPSDRFSAERPEGSISTLTIQRTEQRDSAMYRCASSLAQGGGEEQFFGPGTRLTVL.

The CDR3 protein is CASSWDRAGNEQFF. In nucleotides, the CDR3 is TGTGCCAGCAGCTGGGACAGGGCGGGCAATGAGCAGTTCTTC. J is TRBJ2-1 and V is TRBV7-2, with 9 bases that match TRBD1. The V gene end was trimmed by 4 bases and the J gene end by 6 bases; junction bases not matched to a gene: 4. From germline, CDR1 is SGHTA and CDR2 FQGNSA. This CDR3 is 14 amino acids long. Using reference TRBV7-2 and TRBJ2-1 for the parts outside the CDR3, the full variable domain is GAGVSQSPSNKVTEKGKDVELRCDPISGHTALYWYRQSLGQGLEFLIYFQGNSAPDKSGLPSDRFSAERTGGSVSTLTIQRTQQEDSAVYLCASSWDRAGNEQFFGPGTRLTVL.